The present entry profiles one TCR beta chain with its context. RNA was isolated and reverse transcribed to cDNA, the sequencing template. The method was immunoSEQ multiplex PCR; TCRdb's version includes in-frame clones alone and lacks a portion of them. Of 130,000 or so clones listed, approximately 48% are singletons. The data were obtained in a study of CD8+ T cells in alopecia areata. About the research overall: Treated individuals took tofacitinib by mouth, 5 to 10 mg twice daily. Tofacitinib exposure lasted 6 to 18 months, followed by 6 months off drug.

CDR3 size: 13 residues. Germline V lookup: CDR1 GTSNPN, CDR2 SVGIG (reference sequence). J was trimmed by 6 bases and V by 8 bases; bases with no gene match: 12. Those with alopecia areata gave lesional scalp punch biopsies and peripheral blood. The J gene is TRBJ1-2, the V gene TRBV30, with TRBD1 matching over 7 bases. The TCR sequence derives from a human donor with alopecia areata. Sequenced here: CD8+ T cells sorted from blood, sampled at week 0. The CDR3 sequence is CAGPQQGTNGYTF. The CDR3 nucleotides read TGTGCCGGACCCCAACAGGGGACCAATGGCTACACCTTC. The variable domain in full, with the rest retrieved from reference TRBV30 and TRBJ1-2, is SQTIHQWPATLVQPVGSPLSLECTVEGTSNPNLYWYRQAAGRGLQLLFYSVGIGQISSEVPQNLSASRPQDRQFILSSKKLLLSDSGFYLCAGPQQGTNGYTFGSGTRLTVV.